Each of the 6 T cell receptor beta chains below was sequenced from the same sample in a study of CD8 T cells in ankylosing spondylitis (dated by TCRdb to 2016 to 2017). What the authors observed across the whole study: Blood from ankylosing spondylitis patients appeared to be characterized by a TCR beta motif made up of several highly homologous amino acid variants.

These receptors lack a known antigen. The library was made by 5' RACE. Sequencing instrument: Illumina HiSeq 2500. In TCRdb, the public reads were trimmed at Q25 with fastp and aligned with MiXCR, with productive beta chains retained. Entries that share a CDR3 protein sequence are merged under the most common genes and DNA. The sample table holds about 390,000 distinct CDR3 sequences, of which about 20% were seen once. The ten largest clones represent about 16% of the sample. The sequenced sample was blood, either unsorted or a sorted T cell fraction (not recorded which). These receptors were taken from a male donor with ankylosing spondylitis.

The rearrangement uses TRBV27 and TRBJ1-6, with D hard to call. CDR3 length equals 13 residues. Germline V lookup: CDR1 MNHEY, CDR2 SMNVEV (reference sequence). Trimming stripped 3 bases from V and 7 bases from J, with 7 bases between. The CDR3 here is CASSLRENSPLHF. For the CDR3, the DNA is TGTGCCAGCAGTTTGCGGGAGAATTCACCCCTCCACTTT.

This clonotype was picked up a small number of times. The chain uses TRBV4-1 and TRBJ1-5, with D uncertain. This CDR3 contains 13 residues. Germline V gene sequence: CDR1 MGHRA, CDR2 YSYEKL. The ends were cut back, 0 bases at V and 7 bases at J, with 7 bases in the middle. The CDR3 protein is CASSQEVDQPQHF. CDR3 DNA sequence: TGCGCCAGCAGCCAAGAGGTTGACCAGCCCCAGCATTTT.

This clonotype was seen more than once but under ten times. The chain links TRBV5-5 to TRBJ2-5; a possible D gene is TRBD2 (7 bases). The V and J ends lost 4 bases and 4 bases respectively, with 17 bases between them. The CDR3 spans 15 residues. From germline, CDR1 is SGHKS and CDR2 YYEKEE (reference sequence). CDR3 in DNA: TGTGCCAGCAGCAGGAGGGGGGGTGGTGGAGAGACCCAGTACTTC. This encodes CASSRRGGGGETQYF.

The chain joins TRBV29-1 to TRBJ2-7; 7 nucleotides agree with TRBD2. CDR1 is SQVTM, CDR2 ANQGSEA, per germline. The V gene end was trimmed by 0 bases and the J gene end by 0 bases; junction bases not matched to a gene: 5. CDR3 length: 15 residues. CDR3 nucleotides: TGCAGCGTTGAAGAGGGGCGGGGGAACTCCTACGAGCAGTACTTC. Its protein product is CSVEEGRGNSYEQYF.

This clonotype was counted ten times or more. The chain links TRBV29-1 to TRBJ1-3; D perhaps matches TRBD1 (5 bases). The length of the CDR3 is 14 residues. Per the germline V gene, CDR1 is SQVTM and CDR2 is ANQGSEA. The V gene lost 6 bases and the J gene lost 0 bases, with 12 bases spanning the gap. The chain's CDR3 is CSVGTGFSGNTIYF. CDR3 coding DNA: TGCAGCGTGGGGACGGGTTTCTCTGGAAACACCATATATTTT.

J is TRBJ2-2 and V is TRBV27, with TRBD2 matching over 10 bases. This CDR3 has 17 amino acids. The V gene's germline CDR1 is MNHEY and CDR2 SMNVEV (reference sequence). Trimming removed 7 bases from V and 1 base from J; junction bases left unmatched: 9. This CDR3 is CASTPGAGGLNTGELFF. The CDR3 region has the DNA TGTGCCAGCACCCCTGGAGCGGGAGGGCTGAACACCGGGGAGCTGTTTTTT.